This T cell receptor (beta chain) comes out of a study of T cell repertoires in cytomegalovirus infection. Study in general: Both CMV infection and a matching HLA type were indicated by public TCR beta signatures. Study conclusions and caveats: Clonotype analysis showed dominance of the ex vivo response by HLA-C-restricted CMV-specific TCR beta clonotypes. The cumulative frequency of public TCR beta families identified carriers of CMV plus the relevant HLA.

As for this clonotype: Its antigen is undetermined.

TCRdb called the reads again in MiXCR, with one record for every CDR3 protein. Of approximately 290,000 distinct CDR3 sequences listed, roughly 24% are singletons. V was trimmed by 1 base and J by 4 bases, leaving 10 bases between them. Per the germline V gene, CDR1 is KGHSH and CDR2 is LQKENI. The CDR3 spans 15 residues. V gene TRBV18 combines with J gene TRBJ2-2; possible D gene TRBD1, 6 bases. The receptor was isolated from a human donor in good health (CMV status not recorded). Some clones in this sample may be carry-over from other donors' samples. Input material: PBMCs. The CDR3 nucleotides are TGTGCCAGCTCACCACGGGACACTCCCACCGGGGAGCTGTTTTTT. This encodes CASSPRDTPTGELFF.